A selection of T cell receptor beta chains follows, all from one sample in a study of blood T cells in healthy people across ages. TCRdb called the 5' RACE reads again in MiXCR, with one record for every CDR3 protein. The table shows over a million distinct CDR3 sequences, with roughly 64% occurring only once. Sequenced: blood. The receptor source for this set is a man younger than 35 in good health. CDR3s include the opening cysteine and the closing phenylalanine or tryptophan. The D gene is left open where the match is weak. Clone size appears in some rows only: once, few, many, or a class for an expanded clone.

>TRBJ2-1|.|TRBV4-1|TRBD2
CASSQTSGTSGYNEQFF
TGCGCCAGCAGCCAAACCTCCGGGACTAGCGGGTACAATGAGCAGTTCTTC
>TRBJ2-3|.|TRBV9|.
CASSVTGLTSTDTQYF
TGTGCCAGCAGCGTAACAGGACTAACGAGCACAGATACGCAGTATTTT
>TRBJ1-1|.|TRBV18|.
CASSPQQNTEAFF
TGTGCCAGCTCACCACAGCAGAACACTGAAGCTTTCTTT
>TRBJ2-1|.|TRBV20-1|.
CSARDRDRSAYNEQFF
TGCAGTGCTAGAGATCGAGACAGGTCGGCCTACAATGAGCAGTTCTTC
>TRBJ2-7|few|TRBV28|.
CASTRGTYYEQYF
TGTGCCAGCACCCGTGGCACCTACTACGAGCAGTACTTC
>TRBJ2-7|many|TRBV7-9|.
CASSLRSLTYEQYF
TGTGCCAGCAGCTTAAGGAGCTTAACCTACGAGCAGTACTTC
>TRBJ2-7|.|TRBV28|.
CASSFNADSYEQYF
TGTGCCAGCAGTTTTAACGCTGATTCCTACGAGCAGTACTTC
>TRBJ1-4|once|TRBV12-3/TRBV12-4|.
CASSLGQAGEKLFF
TGTGCCAGCAGTTTAGGGCAGGCGGGGGAAAAACTGTTTTTT
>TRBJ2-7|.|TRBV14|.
CASSQLGIYEQYF
TGTGCCAGCAGCCAATTGGGGATTTACGAGCAGTACTTC
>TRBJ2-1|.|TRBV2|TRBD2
CASSPWTSGGVNEQFF
TGTGCCAGCAGCCCCTGGACTAGCGGGGGGGTTAATGAGCAGTTCTTC
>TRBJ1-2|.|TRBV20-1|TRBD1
CSATFPGQGRYGYTF
TGCAGTGCTACCTTCCCCGGACAGGGGCGCTATGGCTACACCTTC
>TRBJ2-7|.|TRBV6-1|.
CASNFRVNEQYF
TGTGCCAGCAATTTTAGAGTCAACGAGCAGTACTTC
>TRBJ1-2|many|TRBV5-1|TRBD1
CASSVTGANYGYTF
TGCGCCAGCAGCGTGACAGGGGCTAACTATGGCTACACCTTC
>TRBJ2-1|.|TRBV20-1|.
CSAGTGRSNEQFF
TGCAGTGCTGGGACCGGCCGTTCTAATGAGCAGTTCTTC
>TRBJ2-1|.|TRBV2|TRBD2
CAIPGLAGSSYNEQFF
TGTGCCATTCCGGGACTAGCGGGTAGCTCCTACAATGAGCAGTTCTTC
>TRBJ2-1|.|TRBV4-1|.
CASSQDPGQGNEQFF
TGCGCCAGCAGCCAAGATCCCGGTCAGGGAAATGAGCAGTTCTTC
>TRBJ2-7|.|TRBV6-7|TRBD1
CASSYPDRGEQYF
TGTGCCAGCAGTTACCCCGACAGGGGCGAGCAGTACTTC
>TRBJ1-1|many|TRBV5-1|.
CASSLVTATEAFF
TGCGCCAGCAGCTTAGTGACAGCCACTGAAGCTTTCTTT
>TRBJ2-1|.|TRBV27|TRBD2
CASSSQGTRSEQFF
TGTGCCAGCAGTTCCCAGGGGACTAGGAGTGAGCAGTTCTTC
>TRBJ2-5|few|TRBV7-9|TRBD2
CASSGTSGGIGREETQYF
TGTGCCAGCAGCGGGACTAGCGGGGGGATTGGGAGAGAAGAGACCCAGTACTTC
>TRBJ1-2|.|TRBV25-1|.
CASSEEHYGYTF
TGTGCCAGCAGTGAAGAGCACTATGGCTACACCTTC
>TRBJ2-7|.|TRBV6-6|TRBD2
CASSSTSGNYEQYF
TGTGCCAGCAGTTCCACTAGCGGAAACTACGAGCAGTACTTC
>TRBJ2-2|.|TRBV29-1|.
CSVEVVQAPNTGELFF
TGCAGCGTTGAAGTTGTCCAGGCGCCGAACACCGGGGAGCTGTTTTTT
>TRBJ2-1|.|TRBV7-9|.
CSSSTEQVNEQFF
TGTTCCAGCAGCACAGAACAGGTCAATGAGCAGTTCTTC
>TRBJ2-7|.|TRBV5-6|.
CASSSFGNDLANEQYF
TGTGCCAGCAGCTCCTTCGGAAACGATCTGGCTAACGAGCAGTACTTC
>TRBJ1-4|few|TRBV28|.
CATQTLYEKLFF
TGTGCCACCCAGACCTTGTATGAAAAACTGTTTTTT
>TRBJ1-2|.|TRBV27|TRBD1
CASSLYRGPDYGYTF
TGTGCCAGCAGTTTATACAGGGGGCCTGACTATGGCTACACCTTC
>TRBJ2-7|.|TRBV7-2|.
CASSLQSAGVAAEQYF
TGTGCCAGCAGCTTGCAGTCGGCAGGGGTTGCTGCCGAGCAGTACTTC
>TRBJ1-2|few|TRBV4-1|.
CASSQILTGYGYTF
TGCGCCAGCAGCCAAATCCTGACAGGCTATGGCTACACCTTC
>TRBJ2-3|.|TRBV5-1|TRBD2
CASSFGPSGASTDTQYF
TGCGCCAGCAGCTTTGGCCCTAGCGGGGCTAGCACAGATACGCAGTATTTT
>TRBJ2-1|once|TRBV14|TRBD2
CASSQGGGRSYNEQFF
TGTGCCAGCAGCCAAGGCGGGGGACGATCCTACAATGAGCAGTTCTTC
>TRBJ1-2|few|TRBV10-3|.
CAIRGREGDYGYTF
TGTGCCATCAGGGGGAGAGAGGGAGACTATGGCTACACCTTC
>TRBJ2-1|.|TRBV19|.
CASSSTGQWEQFF
TGTGCCAGTAGTAGCACGGGGCAATGGGAGCAGTTCTTC
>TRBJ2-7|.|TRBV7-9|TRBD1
CASSFSYGQGPSYEQYF
TGTGCCAGCAGCTTTTCGTATGGACAGGGCCCCTCCTACGAGCAGTACTTC
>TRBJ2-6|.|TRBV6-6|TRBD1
CASSRQGYGANVLTF
TGTGCCAGCAGCCGACAGGGTTATGGGGCCAACGTCCTGACTTTC
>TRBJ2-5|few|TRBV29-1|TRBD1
CSVDYRDRVQETQYF
TGCAGCGTTGATTACCGGGACAGAGTTCAAGAGACCCAGTACTTC
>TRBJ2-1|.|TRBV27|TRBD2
CASSFVLAARYNEQFF
TGTGCCAGCAGTTTCGTACTAGCGGCCCGATACAATGAGCAGTTCTTC
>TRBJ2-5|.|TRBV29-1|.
CSGTTDLRRQYF
TGCAGCGGCACAACCGACCTGAGGCGTCAGTACTTC
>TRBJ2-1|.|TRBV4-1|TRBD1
CANSRDRVDEQFF
TGCGCCAACAGCCGAGACAGGGTCGATGAGCAGTTCTTC
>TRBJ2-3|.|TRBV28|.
CASSPPWVASSTDTQYF
TGTGCCAGCAGTCCCCCCTGGGTAGCGTCTAGCACAGATACGCAGTATTTT
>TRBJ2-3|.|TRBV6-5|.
CASRPSGADSQYF
TGTGCCAGCAGACCCTCAGGGGCAGATTCGCAGTATTTT
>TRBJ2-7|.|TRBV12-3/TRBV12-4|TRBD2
CASSSLLAGGEQYF
TGTGCCAGCAGTTCCCTTCTAGCGGGAGGCGAGCAGTACTTC
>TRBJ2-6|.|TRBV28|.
CATEASGANVLTF
TGTGCCACTGAAGCGTCTGGGGCCAACGTCCTGACTTTC
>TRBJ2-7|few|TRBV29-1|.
CSVGVQGNIYEQYF
TGCAGCGTTGGGGTCCAGGGCAATATTTACGAGCAGTACTTC
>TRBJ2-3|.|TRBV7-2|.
CAISAYSGMTDTQYF
TGTGCCATCAGCGCCTATTCTGGAATGACAGATACGCAGTATTTT
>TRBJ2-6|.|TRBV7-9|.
CASSAEALTSSGANVLTF
TGTGCCAGCAGCGCCGAAGCCTTAACCTCGTCTGGGGCCAACGTCCTGACTTTC
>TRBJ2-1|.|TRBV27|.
CASSRLDYSATYNEQFF
TGTGCCAGCAGCCGATTAGACTACAGTGCCACGTACAATGAGCAGTTCTTC
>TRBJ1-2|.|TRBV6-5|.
CASSYPDRGGFYGYTF
TGTGCCAGCAGTTACCCGGACCGCGGCGGATTCTATGGCTACACCTTC
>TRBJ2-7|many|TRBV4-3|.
CASSQDARGTVEQYF
TGCGCCAGCAGCCAAGATGCCCGGGGAACAGTCGAGCAGTACTTC
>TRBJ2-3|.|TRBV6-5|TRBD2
CASSYFALADLSTDTQYF
TGTGCCAGCAGTTACTTCGCCCTAGCGGACCTTAGCACAGATACGCAGTATTTT
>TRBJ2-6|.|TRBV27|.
CASSLLSSLGANVLTF
TGTGCCAGCAGTTTATTGTCCTCACTAGGGGCCAACGTCCTGACTTTC
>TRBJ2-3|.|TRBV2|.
CASSDVAEGSSTDTQYF
TGTGCCAGCAGTGACGTAGCGGAGGGGTCTAGCACAGATACGCAGTATTTT
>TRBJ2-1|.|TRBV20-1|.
CSACARGGEQFF
TGCAGTGCTTGCGCCCGGGGTGGTGAGCAGTTCTTC
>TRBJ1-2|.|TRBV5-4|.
CASSSGRVGYTF
TGTGCCAGCAGCTCGGGAAGGGTTGGCTACACCTTC
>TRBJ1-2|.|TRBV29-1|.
CSVVSVNSHLANYGYTF
TGCAGCGTTGTATCGGTAAACTCACACTTGGCTAACTATGGCTACACCTTC
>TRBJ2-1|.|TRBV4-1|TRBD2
CASSQLGTSGMNEQFF
TGCGCCAGCAGCCAATTGGGGACTAGCGGGATGAATGAGCAGTTCTTC
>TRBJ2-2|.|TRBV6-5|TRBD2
CASTGSGRRTGELFF
TGTGCCAGCACCGGTAGCGGGAGGAGGACCGGGGAGCTGTTTTTT
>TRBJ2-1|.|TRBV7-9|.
CASSSTGTSSYNEQFF
TGTGCCAGCAGCTCTACAGGCACTTCTTCCTACAATGAGCAGTTCTTC
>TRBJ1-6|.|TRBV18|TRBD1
CASSPLQGTNSPLHF
TGTGCCAGCTCACCCCTACAGGGGACTAATTCACCCCTCCACTTT